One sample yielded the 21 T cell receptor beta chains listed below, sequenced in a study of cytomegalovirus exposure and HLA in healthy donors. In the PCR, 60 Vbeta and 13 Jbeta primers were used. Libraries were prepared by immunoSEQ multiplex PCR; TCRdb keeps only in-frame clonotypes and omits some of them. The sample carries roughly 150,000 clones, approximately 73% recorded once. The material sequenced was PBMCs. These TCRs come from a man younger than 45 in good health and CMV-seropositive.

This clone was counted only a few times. The CDR3: CASSFWQGFEKLFF. DNA of the CDR3: TGTGCCAGCAGTTTTTGGCAGGGATTTGAAAAACTGTTTTTT. The rearrangement links TRBV28 to TRBJ1-4; TRBD1 is a possible D gene (5 bases). Germline V lookup: CDR1 MDHEN, CDR2 SYDVKM. The CDR3 has 14 amino acids. V lost 3 bases, J lost 7 bases, and 12 bases lay in between.

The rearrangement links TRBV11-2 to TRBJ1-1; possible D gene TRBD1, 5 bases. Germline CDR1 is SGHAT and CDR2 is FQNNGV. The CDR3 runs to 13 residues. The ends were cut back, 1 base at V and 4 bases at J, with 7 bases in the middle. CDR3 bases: TGTGCCAGCAGCTTAGCAGGGTTCACTGAAGCTTTCTTT. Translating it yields CASSLAGFTEAFF. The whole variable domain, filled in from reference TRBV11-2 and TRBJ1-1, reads EAGVAQSPRYKIIEKRQSVAFWCNPISGHATLYWYQQILGQGPKLLIQFQNNGVVDDSQLPKDRFSAERLKGVDSTLKIQPAKLEDSAVYLCASSLAGFTEAFFGQGTRLTVV.

The CDR3 sequence is CASSDIQETQYF. In DNA form, the CDR3 reads TGCGCCAGCAGTGACATCCAAGAGACCCAGTACTTC. The chain is built from TRBV10-1 and TRBJ2-5; D ambiguous. The CDR3 loop spans 12 amino acids. CDR1 is WNHNN, CDR2 SYGVQD, per germline (reference sequence). Trimming took off 3 bases at V and 1 base at J, with 3 bases between the two ends.

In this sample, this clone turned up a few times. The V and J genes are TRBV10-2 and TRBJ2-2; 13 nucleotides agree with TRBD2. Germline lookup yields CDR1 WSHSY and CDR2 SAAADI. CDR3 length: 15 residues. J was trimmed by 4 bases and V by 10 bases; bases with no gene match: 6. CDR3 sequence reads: CATEGLAGVTGELFF. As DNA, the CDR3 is TGCGCCACCGAAGGACTAGCGGGGGTCACCGGGGAGCTGTTTTTT.

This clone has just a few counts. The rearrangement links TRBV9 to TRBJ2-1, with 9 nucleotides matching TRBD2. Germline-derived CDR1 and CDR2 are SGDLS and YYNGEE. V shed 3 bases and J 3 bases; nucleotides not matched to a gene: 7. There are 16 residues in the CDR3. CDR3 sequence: CASSAEGLAFYNEQFF. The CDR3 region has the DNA TGTGCCAGCAGCGCCGAAGGACTAGCGTTCTACAATGAGCAGTTCTTC.

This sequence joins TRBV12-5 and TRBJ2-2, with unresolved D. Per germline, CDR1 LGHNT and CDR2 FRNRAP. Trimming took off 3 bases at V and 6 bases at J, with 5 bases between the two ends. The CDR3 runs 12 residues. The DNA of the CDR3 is TGTGCTAGTGGTTTATCTTCCGGGGAGCTGTTTTTT. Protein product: CASGLSSGELFF.

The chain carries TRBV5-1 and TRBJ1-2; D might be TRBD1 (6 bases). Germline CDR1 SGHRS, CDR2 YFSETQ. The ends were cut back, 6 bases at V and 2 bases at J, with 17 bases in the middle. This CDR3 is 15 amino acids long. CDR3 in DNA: TGCGCCAGCAACCCAATATCAGGGACAAACTATGGCTACACCTTC. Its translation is CASNPISGTNYGYTF.

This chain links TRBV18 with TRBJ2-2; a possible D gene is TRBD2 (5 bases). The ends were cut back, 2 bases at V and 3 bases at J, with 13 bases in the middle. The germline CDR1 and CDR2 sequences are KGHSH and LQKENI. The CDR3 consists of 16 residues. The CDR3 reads CASSPVGRGDTGELFF. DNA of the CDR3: TGTGCCAGCTCACCAGTAGGTCGGGGTGACACCGGGGAGCTGTTTTTT.

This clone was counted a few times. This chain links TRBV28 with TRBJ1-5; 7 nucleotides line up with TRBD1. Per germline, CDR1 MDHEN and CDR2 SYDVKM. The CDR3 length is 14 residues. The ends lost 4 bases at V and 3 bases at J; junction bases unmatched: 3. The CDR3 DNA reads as TGTGCCAGCAGTTCAGGGACAGCCAATCAGCCCCAGCATTTT. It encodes CASSSGTANQPQHF.

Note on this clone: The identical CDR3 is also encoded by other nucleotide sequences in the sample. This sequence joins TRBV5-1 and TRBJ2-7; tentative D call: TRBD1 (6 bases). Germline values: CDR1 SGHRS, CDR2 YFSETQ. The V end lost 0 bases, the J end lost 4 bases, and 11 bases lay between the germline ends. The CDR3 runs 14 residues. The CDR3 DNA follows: TGCGCCAGCAGCTTGGGTACAGGGTTGTACGAGCAGTACTTC. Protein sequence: CASSLGTGLYEQYF.

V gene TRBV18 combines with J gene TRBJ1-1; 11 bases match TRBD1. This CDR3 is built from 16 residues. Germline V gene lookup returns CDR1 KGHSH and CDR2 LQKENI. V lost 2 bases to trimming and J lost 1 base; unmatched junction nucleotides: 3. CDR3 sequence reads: CASSPGTGGWNTEAFF. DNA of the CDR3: TGTGCCAGCTCACCAGGGACAGGGGGATGGAACACTGAAGCTTTCTTT.

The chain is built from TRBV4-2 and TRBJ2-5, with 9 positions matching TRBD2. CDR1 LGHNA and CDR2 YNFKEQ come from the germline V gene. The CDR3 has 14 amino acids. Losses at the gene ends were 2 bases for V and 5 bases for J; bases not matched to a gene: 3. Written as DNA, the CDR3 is TGTGCCAGCAGCCAATTAGCGGGAGTGGAGACCCAGTACTTC. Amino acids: CASSQLAGVETQYF.

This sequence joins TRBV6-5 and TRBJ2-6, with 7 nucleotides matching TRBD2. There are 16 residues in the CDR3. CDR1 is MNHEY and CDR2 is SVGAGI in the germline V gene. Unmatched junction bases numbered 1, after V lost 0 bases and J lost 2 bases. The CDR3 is CASSYSAGAGANVLTF. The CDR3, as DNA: TGTGCCAGCAGTTACTCGGCGGGGGCTGGGGCCAACGTCCTGACTTTC.

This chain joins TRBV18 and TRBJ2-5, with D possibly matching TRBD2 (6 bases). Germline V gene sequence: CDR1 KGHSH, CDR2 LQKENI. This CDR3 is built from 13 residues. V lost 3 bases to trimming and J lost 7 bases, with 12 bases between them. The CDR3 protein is CASSPQGLATQYF. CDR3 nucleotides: TGTGCCAGCTCACCCCAGGGACTTGCGACCCAGTACTTC.

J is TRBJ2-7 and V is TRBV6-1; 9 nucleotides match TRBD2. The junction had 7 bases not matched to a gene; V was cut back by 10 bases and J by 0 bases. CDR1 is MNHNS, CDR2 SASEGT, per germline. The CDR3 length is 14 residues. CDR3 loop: CATQLAGSSYEQYF. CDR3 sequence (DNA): TGTGCCACACAACTAGCGGGTAGCTCCTACGAGCAGTACTTC.

In DNA, the CDR3 is TGTGCCATCAGTGAGTCGACTAGCGGGAGGGGTGAGCAGTACTTC. Translation: CAISESTSGRGEQYF. The chain joins TRBV10-3 to TRBJ2-7; 14 nucleotides line up with TRBD2. The germline V gene encodes CDR1 ENHRY and CDR2 SYGVKD. The J segment lost 7 bases and the V segment lost 0 bases, leaving 2 bases of the junction unmatched. The CDR3 is 15 residues long.

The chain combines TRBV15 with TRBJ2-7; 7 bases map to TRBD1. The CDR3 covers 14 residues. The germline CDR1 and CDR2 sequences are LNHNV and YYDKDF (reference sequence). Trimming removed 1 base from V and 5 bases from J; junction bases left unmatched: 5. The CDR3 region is CATSRGQGFNEQYF. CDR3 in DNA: TGTGCCACCAGCAGAGGACAGGGTTTTAACGAGCAGTACTTC.

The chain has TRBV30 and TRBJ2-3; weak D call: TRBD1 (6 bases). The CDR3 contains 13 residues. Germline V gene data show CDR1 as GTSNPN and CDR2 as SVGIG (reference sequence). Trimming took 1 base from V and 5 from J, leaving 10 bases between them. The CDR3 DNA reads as TGTGCCTGGAGTGGGGGGCCCCAAGATACGCAGTATTTT. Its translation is CAWSGGPQDTQYF.

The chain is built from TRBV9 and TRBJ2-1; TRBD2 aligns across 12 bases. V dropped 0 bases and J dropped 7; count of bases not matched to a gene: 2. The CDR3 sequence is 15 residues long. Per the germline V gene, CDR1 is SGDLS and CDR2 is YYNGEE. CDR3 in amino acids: CASSVGTSGTNEQFF. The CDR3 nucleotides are TGTGCCAGCAGCGTAGGGACTAGCGGGACTAATGAGCAGTTCTTC. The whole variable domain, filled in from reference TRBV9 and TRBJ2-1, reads DSGVTQTPKHLITATGQRVTLRCSPRSGDLSVYWYQQSLDQGLQFLIQYYNGEERAKGNILERFSAQQFPDLHSELNLSSLELGDSALYFCASSVGTSGTNEQFFGPGTRLTVL.

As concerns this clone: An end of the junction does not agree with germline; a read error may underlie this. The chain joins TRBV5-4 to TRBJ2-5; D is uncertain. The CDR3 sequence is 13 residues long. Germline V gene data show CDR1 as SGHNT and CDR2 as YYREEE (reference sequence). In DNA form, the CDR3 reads TGTGCCAGCAGCTTGGCCCGACAAGGGACCCAGTACTTC. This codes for CASSLARQGTQYF.

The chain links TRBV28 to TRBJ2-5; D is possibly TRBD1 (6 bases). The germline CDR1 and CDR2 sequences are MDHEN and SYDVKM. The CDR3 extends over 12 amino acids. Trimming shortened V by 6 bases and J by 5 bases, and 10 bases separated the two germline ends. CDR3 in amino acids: CASSGTPETQYF. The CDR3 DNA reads TGTGCCAGCAGCGGGACACCCGAGACCCAGTACTTC.